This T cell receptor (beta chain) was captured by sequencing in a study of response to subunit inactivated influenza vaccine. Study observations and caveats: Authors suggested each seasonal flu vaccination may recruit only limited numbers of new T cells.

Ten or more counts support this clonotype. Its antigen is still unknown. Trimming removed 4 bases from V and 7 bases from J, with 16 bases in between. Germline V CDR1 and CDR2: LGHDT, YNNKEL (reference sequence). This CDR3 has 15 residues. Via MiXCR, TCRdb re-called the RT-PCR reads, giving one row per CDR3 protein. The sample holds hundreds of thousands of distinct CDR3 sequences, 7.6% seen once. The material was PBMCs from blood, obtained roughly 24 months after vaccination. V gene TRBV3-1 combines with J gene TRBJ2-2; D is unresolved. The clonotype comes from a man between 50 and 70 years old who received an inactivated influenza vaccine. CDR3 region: CASSRNERSGGELFF. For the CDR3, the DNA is TGTGCCAGCAGCCGAAATGAAAGGTCAGGCGGGGAGCTGTTTTTT.